This note documents a single T cell receptor beta chain sequence. This receptor's antigen is unknown. Base qualities were left out, and no much larger clone turns up one base away. This specimen comes from a study of blood T cell repertoires in COVID-19 (dated by TCRdb to 2018 to 2020). With respect to the entire study: Collaborator samples came from the United States, Italy and Spain and covered acute and convalescent phases of COVID-19. Subjects who had been exposed to COVID-19, were actively infected with it, or had recovered from it provided the deeply sampled blood TCRbeta repertoires that made up the dataset. The repertoires were released in a freely available public database meant as a resource for research on the immune response to SARS-CoV-2. Where available, HLA class I and class II types were obtained from metadata supplied by the sample provider rather than from assay-based typing. The material from the prospective study consisted of cDNA or gDNA derived from T cells, B-cell-depleted T cells, or PBMCs. Sample metadata almost always included a de-identified subject ID, COVID-19 status, age in years and sex. Samples came from the ongoing ImmuneRACE study (first 160 participants) plus 1,254 subjects from 6 global collaborators.

TCRbeta CDR3 regions were amplified from genomic DNA using the immunoSEQ Assay, a bias-controlled multiplex PCR. On the authors' methods: The number of nucleated cells in each sample was estimated by amplification of reference gene primers within the assay. Sequence reads were collapsed and filtered to measure the absolute abundance of every unique TCRbeta CDR3 rearrangement. Productive Simpson clonality was computed per sample as the square root of Simpson's diversity index over productive rearrangements. The source is immuneACCESS, and TCRdb retained only in-frame sequences with V and J called. Part of the clones is not carried over; for the studies checked, unresolved V genes explain less than half of this, and the remainder is unexplained. That table is the source of V, J and clone size, and D and trimming were worked out from the DNA. This sample is represented by around 230,000 clones; 75% to 90% of them were singletons. The ten largest clones capture 3% to 4.5% of the sample.

The study at large found these results: The quantity of clinical and demographic metadata differed by source and by participant and was supplied without curation.

Looking up the germline V gene yields CDR1 SGHRS and CDR2 YFSETQ. V and J lose 0 bases and 4 bases, and a span of 17 bases separates them. Taken from cysteine to phenylalanine, the CDR3 has 17 residues. Only the CDR3 portion is preserved as DNA: 51 bases, with reading frame beginning at the first base. Enrolling through a virtual design, the prospective study's participants ranged in age from about 18 to 89 years and lived across roughly 24 United States geographic areas. To assign participants to cohorts, the prospective study relied on clinical history that participants themselves reported in a screening survey and a study questionnaire. Mobile phlebotomists in the prospective study collected whole blood, serum and a nasopharyngeal or oropharyngeal swab from every participant. Additional blood draws and questionnaires over an approximately 2-month period could optionally be provided by prospective study participants. Before DNA extraction, blood samples from the prospective study were shipped at room temperature or frozen.

The sequencing input was PBMCs or T cells enriched from blood (not recorded which). The chain uses TRBV5-1 and TRBJ1-3, with no confidently assigned D gene. The sequence came from a middle-aged woman with acute COVID-19. The CDR3 protein: CASSLAGVRVGGNTIYF. The DNA is TGCGCCAGCAGCTTGGCCGGTGTACGGGTTGGAGGAAACACCATATATTTT. The reference TRBV5-1 and TRBJ1-3 proteins fill in what lies around the CDR3, so the full variable domain reads KAGVTQTPRYLIKTRGQQVTLSCSPISGHRSVSWYQQTPGQGLQFLFEYFSETQRNKGNFPGRFSGRQFSNSRSEMNVSTLELGDSALYLCASSLAGVRVGGNTIYFGEGSWLTVV.